Ten or more counts support the clone carrying this TCR beta chain. Its matching antigen is unknown. The CDR3 has 16 amino acids. V was cut by 0 bases and J by 4 bases, with 15 bases left in between. The germline gives CDR1 MNHEY, CDR2 SVGEGT. This specimen comes from a study of CD8 T cells in ankylosing spondylitis. General observations from the study: Clones linked to disease, bearing a CD8+ phenotype, were relatively rare in peripheral blood.

5'-RACE, quantitative and with molecular barcodes, yielded the TCR beta libraries. TCRdb re-analysed the 5' RACE reads in MiXCR, keeping a single row per CDR3 protein. Among roughly 240,000 distinct CDR3 sequences listed, roughly 8% were seen once. Sequencing used blood, either unsorted or a sorted T cell fraction (not recorded which). This chain links TRBV6-2 or TRBV6-3 with TRBJ2-5, with D hard to call. The sequence was collected from a female donor with ankylosing spondylitis or in good health (not recorded which). Here the CDR3 reads CASSYSPTGRIETQYF. The CDR3 nucleotides are TGTGCCAGCAGTTACTCGCCGACCGGACGGATAGAGACCCAGTACTTC.